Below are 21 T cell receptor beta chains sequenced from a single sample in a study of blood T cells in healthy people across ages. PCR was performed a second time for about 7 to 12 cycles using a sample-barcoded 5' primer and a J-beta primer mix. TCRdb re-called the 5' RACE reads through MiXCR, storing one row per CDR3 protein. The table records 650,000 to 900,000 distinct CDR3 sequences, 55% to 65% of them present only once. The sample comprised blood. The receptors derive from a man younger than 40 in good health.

The CDR3 coding sequence is TGTGCCAGCAATCAACTAGCGGGGGTTCTCAATGAGCAGTTCTTC. Encoded protein: CASNQLAGVLNEQFF. J is TRBJ2-1 and V is TRBV12-3 or TRBV12-4; 11 bases line up with TRBD2. The length of the CDR3 is 15 residues. V was pared by 7 bases and J by 6 bases, with 8 bases of the junction left unmatched.

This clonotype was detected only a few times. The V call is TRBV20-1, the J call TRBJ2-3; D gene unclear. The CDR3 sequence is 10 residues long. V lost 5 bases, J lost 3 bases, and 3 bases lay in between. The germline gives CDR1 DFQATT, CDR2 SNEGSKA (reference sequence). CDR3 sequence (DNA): TGCAGTGCTGTGACAGATACGCAGTATTTT. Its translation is CSAVTDTQYF.

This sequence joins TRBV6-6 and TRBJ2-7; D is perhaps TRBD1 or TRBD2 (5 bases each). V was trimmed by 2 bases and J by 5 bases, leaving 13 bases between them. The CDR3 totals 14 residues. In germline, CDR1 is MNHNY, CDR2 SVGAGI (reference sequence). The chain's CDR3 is CASSYVMRDDEQYF. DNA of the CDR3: TGTGCCAGCAGTTACGTAATGAGGGACGACGAGCAGTACTTC.

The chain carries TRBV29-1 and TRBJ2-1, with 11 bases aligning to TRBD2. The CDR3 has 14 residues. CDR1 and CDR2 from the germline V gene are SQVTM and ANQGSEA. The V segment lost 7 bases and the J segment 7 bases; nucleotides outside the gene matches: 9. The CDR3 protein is CSGMTSGEHNEQFF. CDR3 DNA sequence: TGCAGCGGGATGACTAGCGGGGAACATAATGAGCAGTTCTTC.

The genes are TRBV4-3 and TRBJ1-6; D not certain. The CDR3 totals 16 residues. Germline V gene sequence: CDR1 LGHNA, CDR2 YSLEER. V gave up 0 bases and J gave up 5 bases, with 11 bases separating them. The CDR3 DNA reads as TGCGCCAGCAGCCAAGACCCGAGCACCAATAATTCACCCCTCCACTTT. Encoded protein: CASSQDPSTNNSPLHF.

CDR3 protein: CASSYRGAGADTQYF. DNA for the CDR3: TGTGCCAGCAGTTACCGGGGGGCTGGCGCAGATACGCAGTATTTT. The chain has TRBV6-2 or TRBV6-3 and TRBJ2-3; the D gene is possibly TRBD2 (7 bases). Germline V gives CDR1 MNHEY, CDR2 SVGEGT. This CDR3 is built from 15 residues. Trimming took 2 bases from V and 4 from J, leaving 13 bases between them.

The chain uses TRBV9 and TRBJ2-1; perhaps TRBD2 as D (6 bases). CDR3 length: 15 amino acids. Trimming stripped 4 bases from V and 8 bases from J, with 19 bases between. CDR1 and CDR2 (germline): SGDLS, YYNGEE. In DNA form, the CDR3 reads TGTGCCAGCAGCCCTCGCCTAGCGTTGGAAGATGAGCAGTTCTTC. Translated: CASSPRLALEDEQFF.

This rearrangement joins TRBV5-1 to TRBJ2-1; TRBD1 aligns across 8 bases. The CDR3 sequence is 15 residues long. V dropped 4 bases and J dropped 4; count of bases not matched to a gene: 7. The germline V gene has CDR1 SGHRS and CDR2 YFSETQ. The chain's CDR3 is CASSTQGAEYNEQFF. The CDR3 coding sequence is TGCGCCAGCAGCACCCAGGGGGCGGAATACAATGAGCAGTTCTTC.

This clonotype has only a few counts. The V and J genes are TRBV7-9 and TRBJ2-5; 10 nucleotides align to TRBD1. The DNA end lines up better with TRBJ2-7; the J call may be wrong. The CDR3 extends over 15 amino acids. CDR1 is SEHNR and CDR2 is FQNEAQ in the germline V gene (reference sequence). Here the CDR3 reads CASSARQGATYEQYF. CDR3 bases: TGTGCCAGCAGCGCGCGACAGGGGGCGACCTACGAGCAGTACTTC.

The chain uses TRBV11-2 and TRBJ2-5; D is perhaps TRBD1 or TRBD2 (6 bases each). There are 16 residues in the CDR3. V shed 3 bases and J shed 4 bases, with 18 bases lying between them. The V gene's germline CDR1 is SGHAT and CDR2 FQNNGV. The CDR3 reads CASSFLAWGARETQYF. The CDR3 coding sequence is TGTGCCAGCAGCTTTTTGGCCTGGGGGGCTCGAGAGACCCAGTACTTC.

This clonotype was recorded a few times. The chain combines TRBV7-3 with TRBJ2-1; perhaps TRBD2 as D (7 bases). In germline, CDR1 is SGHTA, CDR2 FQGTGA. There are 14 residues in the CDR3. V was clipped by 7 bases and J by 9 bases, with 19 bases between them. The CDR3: CASTGAGELGEQFF. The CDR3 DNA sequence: TGTGCCAGCACAGGGGCGGGGGAATTGGGTGAGCAGTTCTTC.

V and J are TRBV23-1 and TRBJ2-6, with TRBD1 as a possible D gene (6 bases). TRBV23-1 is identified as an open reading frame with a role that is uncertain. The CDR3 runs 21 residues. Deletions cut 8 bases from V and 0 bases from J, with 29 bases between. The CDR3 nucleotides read TGCGCCAGCGCCGACCGTTTTGAAATGGGGGCCTTATTCTCTGGGGCCAACGTCCTGACTTTC. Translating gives CASADRFEMGALFSGANVLTF.

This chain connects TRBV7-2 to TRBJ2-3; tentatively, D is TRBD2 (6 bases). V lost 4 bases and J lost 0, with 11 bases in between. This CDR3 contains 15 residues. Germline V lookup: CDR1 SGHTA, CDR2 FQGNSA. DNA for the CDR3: TGTGCCAGCAGCTCCATCGGGGGAAGCACAGATACGCAGTATTTT. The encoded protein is CASSSIGGSTDTQYF.

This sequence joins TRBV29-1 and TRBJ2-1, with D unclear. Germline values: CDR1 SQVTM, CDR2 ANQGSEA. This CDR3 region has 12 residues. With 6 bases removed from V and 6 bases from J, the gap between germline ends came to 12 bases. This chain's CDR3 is CSVRPQGNEQFF. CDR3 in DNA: TGCAGCGTCAGGCCCCAAGGCAATGAGCAGTTCTTC.

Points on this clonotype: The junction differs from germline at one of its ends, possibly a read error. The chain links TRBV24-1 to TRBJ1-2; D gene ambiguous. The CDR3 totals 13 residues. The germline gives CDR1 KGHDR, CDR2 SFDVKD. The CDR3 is CATSDPTNYGCTF. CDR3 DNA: TGTGCCACCAGTGACCCGACTAACTATGGCTGCACCTTC.

The CDR3 DNA reads TGTGCCACCAGTGACCACATGGGGGGCGCGGAAGATACGCAGTATTTT. This sequence encodes CATSDHMGGAEDTQYF. The chain recombines TRBV24-1 with TRBJ2-3, with D tentatively TRBD1 or TRBD2 (6 bases each). The CDR3 runs 16 residues. The V and J ends lost 4 bases and 5 bases respectively, with 18 bases between them. Germline V CDR1 and CDR2: KGHDR, SFDVKD.

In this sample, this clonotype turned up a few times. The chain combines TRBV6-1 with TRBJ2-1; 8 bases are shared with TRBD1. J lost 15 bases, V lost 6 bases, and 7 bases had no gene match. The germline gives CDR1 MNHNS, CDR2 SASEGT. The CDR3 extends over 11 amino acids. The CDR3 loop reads CASRTGQGLFF. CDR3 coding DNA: TGTGCCAGCAGGACCGGACAGGGACTGTTCTTC.

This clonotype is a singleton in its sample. In nucleotides, the CDR3 is TGTGCCAGCAGCTTAGCGCCAAAAGGGGCCCAAGAGACCCAGTACTTC. It translates to CASSLAPKGAQETQYF. This chain joins TRBV7-9 and TRBJ2-5, with D perhaps TRBD1 (5 bases). This CDR3 comprises 16 residues. V dropped 0 bases and J dropped 1 base, with 12 bases sitting between them. The germline V gene has CDR1 SEHNR and CDR2 FQNEAQ (reference sequence).

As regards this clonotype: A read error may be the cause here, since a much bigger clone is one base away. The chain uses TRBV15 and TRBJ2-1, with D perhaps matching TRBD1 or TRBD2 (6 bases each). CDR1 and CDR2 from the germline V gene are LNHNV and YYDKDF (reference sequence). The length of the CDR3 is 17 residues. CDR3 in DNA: TGTGCCACCGGCAGAGATATGGGGGGCCTAGCGTCCGATGAGCAGTTCTTC. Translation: CATGRDMGGLASDEQFF.

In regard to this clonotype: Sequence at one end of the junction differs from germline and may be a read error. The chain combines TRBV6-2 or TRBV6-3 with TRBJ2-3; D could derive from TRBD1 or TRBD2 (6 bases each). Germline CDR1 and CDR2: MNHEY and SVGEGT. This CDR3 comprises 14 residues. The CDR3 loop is CASSYSGRTDMQYF. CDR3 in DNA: TGTGCCAGCAGTTACTCGGGGAGGACAGATATGCAGTATTTT.

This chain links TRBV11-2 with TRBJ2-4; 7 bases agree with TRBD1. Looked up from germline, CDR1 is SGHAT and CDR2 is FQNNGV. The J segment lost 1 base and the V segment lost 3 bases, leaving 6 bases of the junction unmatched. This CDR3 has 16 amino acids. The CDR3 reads CASSFDRDLAKNIQYF. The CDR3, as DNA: TGTGCCAGCAGCTTTGACAGGGACCTTGCCAAAAACATTCAGTACTTC.